This T cell receptor beta chain was found in a study of cytomegalovirus exposure and HLA in healthy donors. From germline, CDR1 is MNHNS and CDR2 SASEGT. This CDR3 has 15 amino acids. V lost 6 bases, J lost 3 bases, and 6 bases stayed unmatched. The PCR used 60 Vbeta and 13 Jbeta primers. Method: immunoSEQ multiplex PCR; TCRdb's copy keeps in-frame clones and lacks some. The top ten hold roughly 0.31% of the sample, which has approximately 290,000 clones, roughly 80% seen once. Sequencing was performed on PBMCs. The sequence derives from a girl aged 2-9 years in good health and CMV-seronegative. The genes are TRBV6-1 and TRBJ1-5, with 9 nucleotides matching TRBD1. The CDR3 sequence: CASSGQGSFNQPQHF. The CDR3 DNA reads as TGTGCCAGCAGCGGACAGGGGTCCTTCAATCAGCCCCAGCATTTT.